The 26 T cell receptor beta chains below were found in one sample sequenced in a study of blood T cell repertoires in COVID-19. The table came from immunoSEQ multiplex PCR; TCRdb's copy has only in-frame clones and leaves some out. Among 260,000 or so clones, around 84% were seen once, and the ten largest hold about 2.7%. The sequenced sample consisted of PBMCs or T cells enriched from blood (not recorded which). The receptors were gathered from a woman in her 50s who had recovered from COVID-19.

The chain is built from TRBV11-2 and TRBJ2-3, with 7 positions matching TRBD1. CDR1 and CDR2 from the germline V gene are SGHAT and FQNNGV. V gave up 4 bases and J gave up 4 bases; unmatched junction bases: 17. The length of the CDR3 is 18 residues. Here the CDR3 reads CASSSKGTAKELPDTQYF. CDR3 DNA: TGTGCCAGCAGCTCGAAGGGGACAGCCAAGGAACTTCCAGATACGCAGTATTTT. Looking up the rest from reference TRBV11-2 and TRBJ2-3 gives the full variable domain: EAGVAQSPRYKIIEKRQSVAFWCNPISGHATLYWYQQILGQGPKLLIQFQNNGVVDDSQLPKDRFSAERLKGVDSTLKIQPAKLEDSAVYLCASSSKGTAKELPDTQYFGPGTRLTVL.

This chain uses TRBV7-9 with TRBJ1-3; no definite D call. The CDR3 sequence is 14 residues long. V lost 5 bases and J lost 8, with 16 bases in between. CDR1 and CDR2 from the germline V gene are SEHNR and FQNEAQ (reference sequence). CDR3 DNA sequence: TGTGCCAGCAGCCCCGTACATCGGGAAGACACCATATATTTT. It yields the protein CASSPVHREDTIYF. Together with reference TRBV7-9 and TRBJ1-3, the CDR3 gives the full variable domain: DTGVSQNPRHKITKRGQNVTFRCDPISEHNRLYWYRQTLGQGPEFLTYFQNEAQLEKSRLLSDRFSAERPKGSFSTLEIQRTEQGDSAMYLCASSPVHREDTIYFGEGSWLTVV.

V usage is TRBV23-1 and J usage is TRBJ1-6; TRBD1 aligns across 8 bases. TRBV23-1 is flagged as an ORF with uncertain function. J lost 10 bases, V lost 8 bases, and 13 bases had no gene match. This CDR3 spans 15 amino acids. For the CDR3, the DNA is TGCGCCAGCTCCCCGATCGACAGGGGAGGGTCACCCCTCCACTTT. Its translation: CASSPIDRGGSPLHF.

This clone was detected only once. The chain links TRBV28 to TRBJ1-4; unclear D gene. The CDR3 is made up of 13 amino acids. V gave up 5 bases and J gave up 8 bases, with 12 bases separating them. Germline lookup yields CDR1 MDHEN and CDR2 SYDVKM. CDR3 amino acids: CASSPATREKLFF. CDR3 in DNA: TGTGCCAGCAGTCCCGCGACTAGGGAAAAACTGTTTTTT.

The V and J genes are TRBV12-3 or TRBV12-4 and TRBJ1-3; the D is unclear. V was trimmed by 6 bases and J by 4 bases, leaving 10 bases between them. The CDR3 is made up of 13 amino acids. The CDR3: CASSPRLGNTIYF. The CDR3 DNA reads TGTGCCAGCAGCCCGCGCCTGGGAAACACCATATATTTT.

This clone occurred once. The chain has TRBV3-1 (or the pseudogene TRBV3-2) and TRBJ2-2, with D perhaps matching TRBD1 (5 bases). The CDR3 is 14 residues long. V was cut by 0 bases and J by 7 bases, with 9 bases left in between. Germline lookup yields CDR1 LGHDT and CDR2 YNNKEL (reference sequence). CDR3 region: CASSQEDRGGELFF. The CDR3 bases are TGTGCCAGCAGCCAAGAGGATAGGGGCGGGGAGCTGTTTTTT.

The chain joins TRBV19 to TRBJ2-3; 9 bases are a match to TRBD2. CDR3 length: 17 amino acids. CDR1 LNHDA and CDR2 SQIVND come from the germline V gene (reference sequence). V shed 0 bases, J shed 0 bases, and the junction held 4 bases outside the gene matches. The CDR3 protein is CASSIDAGGRSTDTQYF. As DNA, the CDR3 is TGTGCCAGTAGTATAGATGCGGGAGGGCGGAGCACAGATACGCAGTATTTT.

The chain uses TRBV4-3 and TRBJ2-6; no clear D gene. Trimming cost V 3 bases and J 0 bases, with 6 bases left between them. The CDR3 is 15 residues long. CDR1 is LGHNA and CDR2 is YSLEER in the germline V gene. The CDR3 loop reads CASSQIVSGANVLTF. Written as DNA, the CDR3 is TGCGCCAGCAGCCAGATAGTCTCTGGGGCCAACGTCCTGACTTTC.

The rearrangement joins TRBV24-1 to TRBJ2-1; a weak D match, TRBD1 (6 bases). CDR1 is KGHDR, CDR2 SFDVKD, per germline. Trimming removed 9 bases at V and 0 bases at J, with 14 bases between. The CDR3 consists of 15 residues. The CDR3 sequence is CATSSGTPSYNEQFF. CDR3 sequence (DNA): TGTGCCACCTCATCCGGGACACCCTCCTACAATGAGCAGTTCTTC.

This rearrangement joins TRBV21-1 to TRBJ1-2; no check of the table's D call, TRBD1, against the DNA was made. TRBV21-1 is given as a pseudogene. This CDR3 is 13 amino acids long. The CDR3 DNA reads as TGTGCCAGCAGAAGGGACAGGCGGGATGGCTACACCTTC. As protein: CASRRDRRDGYTF.

This clone was found a few times. The CDR3 is CASSLSGQANTEAFF. CDR3 in DNA: TGTGCCAGCAGCTTATCAGGACAGGCGAACACTGAAGCTTTCTTT. The chain has TRBV11-3 and TRBJ1-1; TRBD1 matches at 7 bases. With V trimmed by 2 bases and J by 1 base, 4 bases remained unmatched. This CDR3 is 15 amino acids long. The germline CDR1 and CDR2 sequences are SGHNT and YENEEA.

The CDR3 DNA follows: TGTGCCAGCCAAACAGGGGGGAGTTATCAGCCCCAGCATTTT. This translates into CASQTGGSYQPQHF. The chain employs TRBV7-2 and TRBJ1-5; 8 nucleotides align to TRBD1. Trimming at V came to 8 bases and at J to 5 bases, leaving 8 bases not matched to a gene. The CDR3 loop spans 14 amino acids. CDR1 and CDR2 (germline): SGHTA, FQGNSA.

J is TRBJ1-5 and V is TRBV5-1; D remains unclear. Germline CDR1 is SGHRS and CDR2 is YFSETQ. V lost 4 bases, J lost 6 bases, and 11 bases lay in between. The CDR3 loop spans 13 amino acids. The CDR3 sequence is CASSIEGSQPQHF. The CDR3 DNA reads TGCGCCAGCAGCATAGAGGGAAGTCAGCCCCAGCATTTT.

The chain employs TRBV5-1 and TRBJ2-7; tentatively, D is TRBD2 (5 bases). The V end lost 4 bases, the J end lost 5 bases, and 13 bases lay between the germline ends. In germline, CDR1 is SGHRS, CDR2 YFSETQ. The CDR3 extends over 13 amino acids. CDR3 protein: CASSVWSGDEQYF. For the CDR3, the DNA is TGCGCCAGCAGCGTTTGGTCCGGGGACGAGCAGTACTTC.

This rearrangement joins TRBV7-2 to TRBJ2-5, with 7 bases matching TRBD2. Germline lookup yields CDR1 SGHTA and CDR2 FQGNSA. With V trimmed by 6 bases and J by 1 base, 2 bases remained unmatched. The CDR3 contains 13 residues. The CDR3 nucleotides are TGTGCCAGCAGGCAGCGGGGCCAAGAGACCCAGTACTTC. It yields the protein CASRQRGQETQYF.

V and J are TRBV29-1 and TRBJ1-1; 8 bases map to TRBD1. Per germline, CDR1 SQVTM and CDR2 ANQGSEA. This CDR3 is 13 amino acids long. V was clipped by 5 bases and J by 3 bases; unmatched bases: 5. CDR3 amino acids: CSVSKDRDTEAFF. CDR3 DNA sequence: TGCAGCGTTAGCAAGGACAGGGACACTGAAGCTTTCTTT. Full variable domain (missing parts from reference TRBV29-1 and TRBJ1-1): SAVISQKPSRDICQRGTSLTIQCQVDSQVTMMFWYRQQPGQSLTLIATANQGSEATYESGFVIDKFPISRPNLTFSTLTVSNMSPEDSSIYLCSVSKDRDTEAFFGQGTRLTVV.

This clone was picked up a small number of times. This chain connects TRBV9 to TRBJ1-1; 10 nucleotides match TRBD1. This CDR3 comprises 14 residues. Trimming cost V 3 bases and J 5 bases; bases outside gene matches: 4. Germline loops: CDR1 SGDLS, CDR2 YYNGEE. The CDR3 spells CASSAGTGVTEAFF. The CDR3 DNA reads TGTGCCAGCAGCGCCGGGACAGGGGTTACTGAAGCTTTCTTT. The full variable domain, its missing parts supplied by reference TRBV9 and TRBJ1-1, is DSGVTQTPKHLITATGQRVTLRCSPRSGDLSVYWYQQSLDQGLQFLIQYYNGEERAKGNILERFSAQQFPDLHSELNLSSLELGDSALYFCASSAGTGVTEAFFGQGTRLTVV.

This clone has just a few counts. The chain uses TRBV19 and TRBJ1-5, with D uncertain. Germline V gene data show CDR1 as LNHDA and CDR2 as SQIVND (reference sequence). This CDR3 has 13 residues. With 4 bases removed from V and 6 bases from J, the gap between germline ends came to 10 bases. In nucleotides, the CDR3 is TGTGCCAGTAGTACCAGAAATGGTCAGCCCCAGCATTTT. The encoded protein is CASSTRNGQPQHF.

The chain employs TRBV28 and TRBJ2-7, with D maybe TRBD2 (5 bases). The V end lost 8 bases, the J end lost 2 bases, and 13 bases lay between the germline ends. This CDR3 is built from 13 residues. The germline V gene encodes CDR1 MDHEN and CDR2 SYDVKM. The CDR3 protein is CASGRSPTYEQYF. CDR3 nucleotide sequence: TGTGCCAGCGGGAGATCCCCCACCTACGAGCAGTACTTC.

V usage is TRBV6-4 and J usage is TRBJ2-2, with a possible D match to TRBD1 (6 bases). In germline, CDR1 is MRHNA, CDR2 SNTAGT. The CDR3 extends over 14 amino acids. V was shortened by 4 bases and J by 1 base, with 7 bases between the two germline ends. CDR3 coding DNA: TGTGCCAGCAGTGGACAGGTGAACACCGGGGAGCTGTTTTTT. Its translation: CASSGQVNTGELFF.

CDR3 residues: CASRIDSPNQPQHF. The DNA for the CDR3 is TGTGCCAGTCGAATAGACAGCCCGAATCAGCCCCAGCATTTT. This chain joins TRBV2 and TRBJ1-5; perhaps TRBD1 as D (5 bases). The CDR3 runs 14 residues. Germline-derived CDR1 and CDR2 are SNHLY and FYNNEI. The germline V and J ends were trimmed by 9 bases and 4 bases, with 16 bases remaining between them.

The gene calls are TRBV20-1 and TRBJ2-1, with D unresolved. The V and J ends lost 6 bases and 4 bases respectively, with 7 bases between them. The CDR3 extends over 11 amino acids. Germline values: CDR1 DFQATT, CDR2 SNEGSKA (reference sequence). This CDR3 is CSAPLYNEQFF. CDR3 nucleotide sequence: TGCAGTGCCCCTCTATACAATGAGCAGTTCTTC.

The chain's CDR3 is CASSLPSGGRATDTQYF. The CDR3 coding sequence is TGTGCCAGCAGTTTACCATCAGGGGGCAGAGCTACAGATACGCAGTATTTT. V usage is TRBV28 and J usage is TRBJ2-3; 8 bases align to TRBD1. CDR3 length equals 17 residues. Germline values: CDR1 MDHEN, CDR2 SYDVKM. J lost 3 bases, V lost 2 bases, and 10 bases had no gene match.

This chain uses TRBV18 with TRBJ1-4; the D is unclear. Germline V gives CDR1 KGHSH, CDR2 LQKENI. V dropped 2 bases and J dropped 2 bases, with 6 bases sitting between them. This CDR3 contains 14 residues. Here the CDR3 reads CASSPLSTNEKLFF. The CDR3 DNA reads TGTGCCAGCTCACCATTGTCGACTAATGAAAAACTGTTTTTT.

This clone was picked up a small number of times. The gene calls are TRBV3-1 (or the pseudogene TRBV3-2) and TRBJ1-1; weak D call: TRBD1 (5 bases). V lost 0 bases to trimming and J lost 1 base, with 9 bases between them. The CDR3 consists of 15 residues. Germline V gene data show CDR1 as LGHDT and CDR2 as YNNKEL (reference sequence). CDR3 sequence: CASSQDRQGNTEAFF. DNA of the CDR3: TGTGCCAGCAGCCAAGATAGGCAGGGGAACACTGAAGCTTTCTTT.

The rearrangement joins TRBV6-5 to TRBJ2-2; D ambiguous. In germline, CDR1 is MNHEY, CDR2 SVGAGI. V was trimmed by 7 bases and J by 6 bases, leaving 9 bases between them. This CDR3 has 12 amino acids. CDR3 sequence reads: CASKSSAGELFF. The DNA for the CDR3 is TGTGCCAGCAAGTCTTCGGCCGGGGAGCTGTTTTTT.